These 31 T cell receptor beta chains came from one sample sequenced in a study of T cell responses to AZD1222 COVID-19 vaccine. TCRdb keeps only in-frame clones here, not all; method: immunoSEQ multiplex PCR. The sample shows roughly 130,000 clones, about 94% of them seen only once. Sequences were derived from peripheral blood, sampled 28 days after the second AZD1222 dose. All receptors derive from an adult who received the AZD1222 COVID-19 vaccine.

This clone appeared once. V usage is TRBV5-3 and J usage is TRBJ2-7, with 7 bases matching TRBD1. TRBV5-3 is an ORF; its function is uncertain. This CDR3 region has 12 residues. V lost 7 bases to trimming and J lost 3 bases; unmatched junction nucleotides: 4. CDR3 bases: TGTGCCAGATTTCAGGGGGTCTACGAGCAGTACTTC. This codes for CARFQGVYEQYF.

The CDR3 region has the DNA TGCGCCAGCAGCCATATATTTTCCCTCGCCCCCGATCGGGAGCTGTTTTTT. Protein product: CASSHIFSLAPDRELFF. The chain carries TRBV4-1 and TRBJ2-2; D is uncertain. CDR1 and CDR2 (germline): MGHRA, YSYEKL. The CDR3 totals 17 residues. V shed 3 bases and J shed 9 bases, with 23 bases lying between them.

V is TRBV2 and J is TRBJ2-7; 8 bases line up with TRBD2. With 7 bases clipped from V and 6 bases from J, the junction kept 17 bases outside the gene matches. Germline V gene sequence: CDR1 SNHLY, CDR2 FYNNEI. The CDR3 length is 16 residues. This chain's CDR3 is CASKKIIAGRALEQYF. CDR3 nucleotide sequence: TGTGCCAGCAAAAAAATAATAGCGGGGAGGGCCCTCGAGCAGTACTTC.

The chain combines TRBV6-5 with TRBJ1-1; the D is unclear. This CDR3 has 15 amino acids. Trimming left V 0 bases short and J 4 bases short, with 12 bases between. Germline V gene sequence: CDR1 MNHEY, CDR2 SVGAGI. For the CDR3, the DNA is TGTGCCAGCAGTTACTCTACGGAGGGAGGCACTGAAGCTTTCTTT. It yields the protein CASSYSTEGGTEAFF.

V and J are TRBV2 and TRBJ2-1, with 12 bases matching TRBD1. Trimming cost V 9 bases and J 6 bases; bases outside gene matches: 9. The germline V gene has CDR1 SNHLY and CDR2 FYNNEI. CDR3 length: 15 residues. The CDR3 here is CASAEGTGGLNEQFF. In DNA, the CDR3 is TGTGCCAGTGCCGAGGGGACAGGGGGCCTCAATGAGCAGTTCTTC.

The chain recombines TRBV10-2 with TRBJ1-1; D remains ambiguous. Per germline, CDR1 WSHSY and CDR2 SAAADI. The CDR3 covers 14 residues. The V end lost 4 bases, the J end lost 1 base, and 10 bases lay between the germline ends. The CDR3 DNA is TGCGCCAGCAGTGCCCGAGTCGGGAACACTGAAGCTTTCTTT. Protein product: CASSARVGNTEAFF.

J is TRBJ1-4 and V is TRBV3-1 (or the pseudogene TRBV3-2); TRBD1 matches 8 bases. The CDR3 is made up of 14 amino acids. Germline lookup yields CDR1 LGHDT and CDR2 YNNKEL (reference sequence). V shed 5 bases and J 8 bases; nucleotides not matched to a gene: 7. This CDR3 reads CASSVRGPEEKLFF. DNA of the CDR3: TGTGCCAGCAGCGTCAGGGGGCCAGAGGAAAAACTGTTTTTT.

This clone was picked up one time. The rearrangement joins TRBV14 to TRBJ2-5; 9 positions agree with TRBD2. CDR1 and CDR2 (germline): SGHDN, FVKESK. J gave up 2 bases and V 2 bases, and 6 bases lay outside the gene matches. The CDR3 spans 16 residues. The CDR3 reads CASSQWVLAGQETQYF. CDR3 DNA: TGTGCCAGCAGCCAATGGGTTCTAGCGGGGCAAGAGACCCAGTACTTC.

The chain couples TRBV5-4 to TRBJ2-4; a weak D match, TRBD2 (5 bases). Germline values: CDR1 SGHNT, CDR2 YYREEE (reference sequence). The CDR3 has 11 residues. The V gene lost 0 bases and the J gene lost 13 bases, with 8 bases spanning the gap. In DNA form, the CDR3 reads TGTGCCAGCAGCTTGGGCGGGCCCCAGTACTTC. Translated, it gives CASSLGGPQYF.

The chain joins TRBV7-2 to TRBJ1-5; a possible D gene is TRBD1 (6 bases). Germline V gene sequence: CDR1 SGHTA, CDR2 FQGNSA. V lost 6 bases and J 4 bases, leaving 13 bases between the germline ends. This CDR3 is built from 14 residues. The CDR3 sequence: CASRRGGLNQPQHF. The CDR3 coding sequence is TGTGCCAGCAGGAGAGGGGGGTTAAATCAGCCCCAGCATTTT.

This chain joins TRBV10-3 and TRBJ2-7; the match to TRBD1 covers 10 bases. V trimming: 10 bases; J trimming: 3 bases; junction bases outside the gene matches: 9. CDR1 is ENHRY, CDR2 SYGVKD, per germline. This CDR3 comprises 14 residues. This CDR3 reads CATKWDRGLYEQYF. Here the CDR3 DNA reads TGTGCCACAAAATGGGACAGGGGACTCTACGAGCAGTACTTC.

This clone was detected only a few times. The chain joins TRBV28 to TRBJ1-3; D is undetermined. This CDR3 has 15 residues. The V end was cut by 2 bases, the J end by 0 bases, with 8 bases between. Germline V lookup: CDR1 MDHEN, CDR2 SYDVKM. The CDR3 region has the DNA TGTGCCAGCAGTTTAGCAGTCCCCTCTGGAAACACCATATATTTT. Encoded protein: CASSLAVPSGNTIYF.

This chain uses TRBV5-6 with TRBJ2-3; D might be TRBD1 or TRBD2, each matching 5 bases. The CDR3 has 16 amino acids. The V end was cut by 1 base, the J end by 1 base, with 13 bases between. CDR1 SGHDT and CDR2 YYEEEE come from the germline V gene. The CDR3 loop is CASSLSRVRGTDTQYF. DNA for the CDR3: TGTGCCAGCAGCTTGAGCAGGGTGAGGGGCACAGATACGCAGTATTTT.

The chain links TRBV4-1 to TRBJ1-1; D unresolved. CDR3 size: 17 residues. Trimming shortened V by 1 base and J by 0 bases, and 15 bases separated the two germline ends. In germline, CDR1 is MGHRA, CDR2 YSYEKL. CDR3 DNA: TGCGCCAGCAGCCAAGCCGGATTAAGCGGGATGAACACTGAAGCTTTCTTT. Translation: CASSQAGLSGMNTEAFF.

This chain uses TRBV7-2 with TRBJ2-5, with TRBD1 identical over 10 bases. Per germline, CDR1 SGHTA and CDR2 FQGNSA. V lost 6 bases and J lost 4; bases outside the gene matches: 2. The CDR3 has 13 residues. The DNA for the CDR3 is TGTGCCAGCAGGCGGACAGGGGGAGAGACCCAGTACTTC. The encoded protein is CASRRTGGETQYF. The variable domain in full, with the rest retrieved from reference TRBV7-2 and TRBJ2-5, is GAGVSQSPSNKVTEKGKDVELRCDPISGHTALYWYRQSLGQGLEFLIYFQGNSAPDKSGLPSDRFSAERTGGSVSTLTIQRTQQEDSAVYLCASRRTGGETQYFGPGTRLLVL.

This clone was counted a single time. The CDR3 spells CASSPFPYYNEQFF. In DNA form, the CDR3 reads TGTGCCAGTAGTCCCTTCCCCTACTACAATGAGCAGTTCTTC. V gene TRBV19 combines with J gene TRBJ2-1; no clear D. Trimming removed 5 bases from V and 3 bases from J, with 11 bases in between. The CDR3 covers 14 residues. Germline V CDR1 and CDR2: LNHDA, SQIVND (reference sequence).

This sequence joins TRBV7-2 and TRBJ1-3; D call uncertain. The CDR3 runs 11 residues. Germline V gene data show CDR1 as SGHTA and CDR2 as FQGNSA. V dropped 3 bases and J dropped 8 bases, with 5 bases sitting between them. The DNA of the CDR3 is TGTGCCAGCAGCTTGGTGGACACCATATATTTT. Its translation: CASSLVDTIYF.

This rearrangement joins TRBV4-3 to TRBJ2-3; a possible D gene is TRBD2 (6 bases). From germline, CDR1 is LGHNA and CDR2 YSLEER. V was shortened by 0 bases and J by 2 bases, with 12 bases between the two germline ends. The CDR3 runs to 16 residues. CDR3: CASSQDLGGITDTQYF. DNA for the CDR3: TGCGCCAGCAGCCAAGATCTCGGCGGGATCACAGATACGCAGTATTTT.

The chain carries TRBV3-1 (or the pseudogene TRBV3-2) and TRBJ1-2; D remains unclear. V lost 3 bases to trimming and J lost 5 bases, with 22 bases between them. The CDR3 is 17 amino acids. Germline loops: CDR1 LGHDT, CDR2 YNNKEL (reference sequence). The CDR3 sequence: CASSQHGIEEGGYGYTF. The CDR3 nucleotides are TGTGCCAGCAGCCAGCATGGGATAGAGGAGGGAGGGTATGGCTACACCTTC.

This rearrangement joins TRBV28 to TRBJ1-6, with D hard to call. Between the trimmed V and J ends, which lost 6 bases and 0 bases, there was a span of 6 bases. The CDR3 spans 14 residues. The germline V gene encodes CDR1 MDHEN and CDR2 SYDVKM. The DNA for the CDR3 is TGTGCCAGCAGGACAAGCTCCTATAATTCACCCCTCCACTTT. Amino acid sequence: CASRTSSYNSPLHF.

The chain combines TRBV6-6 with TRBJ1-6; no definite D call. CDR3 size: 13 residues. Germline V CDR1 and CDR2: MNHNY, SVGAGI (reference sequence). Trimming pared 6 bases from V and 2 bases from J, leaving 5 bases between. CDR3: CASSTAYNSPLHF. In DNA form, the CDR3 reads TGTGCCAGCAGCACCGCCTATAATTCACCCCTCCACTTT.

The chain employs TRBV29-1 and TRBJ2-6; D is unresolved. Trimming shortened V by 4 bases and J by 2 bases, and 12 bases separated the two germline ends. Per germline, CDR1 SQVTM and CDR2 ANQGSEA. The CDR3 extends over 15 amino acids. CDR3 coding DNA: TGCAGCGTTGGGTTAGGGATTGCTGGGGCCAACGTCCTGACTTTC. Translation: CSVGLGIAGANVLTF.

In regard to this clone: The same CDR3 can be traced to other DNA sequences in this sample. The rearrangement joins TRBV28 to TRBJ1-5, with no clear D. V lost 2 bases, J lost 5 bases, and 4 bases lay in between. The CDR3 runs to 12 residues. Looked up from germline, CDR1 is MDHEN and CDR2 is SYDVKM. This CDR3 reads CASSLVDQPQHF. In DNA, the CDR3 is TGTGCCAGCAGTTTAGTCGATCAGCCCCAGCATTTT.

This chain links TRBV6-2 or TRBV6-3 with TRBJ2-2; no firm D call. Germline values: CDR1 MNHEY, CDR2 SVGEGT. The length of the CDR3 is 16 residues. Between the trimmed V and J ends, which lost 1 base and 3 bases, there was a span of 12 bases. As DNA, the CDR3 is TGTGCCAGCAGTTACTACGCACACGACTACACCGGGGAGCTGTTTTTT. Residues: CASSYYAHDYTGELFF.

The chain has TRBV5-8 and TRBJ2-1; D perhaps matches TRBD2 (6 bases). The CDR3 sequence is 14 residues long. Trimming took 2 bases from V and 7 from J, leaving 13 bases between them. Germline V CDR1 and CDR2: SGHTS, YDEGEE. CDR3 loop: CASSLGGAQNEQFF. The DNA of the CDR3 is TGTGCCAGCAGCTTAGGAGGGGCGCAAAATGAGCAGTTCTTC.

With regard to this clone: One end of the junction fails to match germline, which may point to a read error. The rearrangement links TRBV9 to TRBJ2-7, with D possibly called TRBD1 or TRBD2 (5 bases each). The length of the CDR3 is 14 residues. In germline, CDR1 is SGDLS, CDR2 YYNGEE. This CDR3 is CASGVGPGPYEQYF. CDR3 bases: TGTGCCAGCGGCGTGGGTCCGGGGCCTTACGAGCAGTACTTC. Variable domain in full (rest from reference TRBV9 and TRBJ2-7): DSGVTQTPKHLITATGQRVTLRCSPRSGDLSVYWYQQSLDQGLQFLIQYYNGEERAKGNILERFSAQQFPDLHSELNLSSLELGDSALYFCASGVGPGPYEQYFGPGTRLTVT.

The chain joins TRBV19 to TRBJ1-2; 12 nucleotides line up with TRBD1. J was trimmed by 7 bases and V by 7 bases; bases with no gene match: 16. The CDR3 has 17 residues. Germline CDR1 reads LNHDA; CDR2 reads SQIVND (reference sequence). CDR3 protein: CASNPTPGQGARFGYTF. Here the CDR3 DNA reads TGTGCCAGTAACCCTACGCCGGGACAGGGGGCAAGATTTGGCTACACCTTC.

This chain uses TRBV28 with TRBJ2-3, with D possibly being TRBD2 (7 bases). CDR1 is MDHEN, CDR2 SYDVKM, per germline. The V and J ends lost 5 bases and 4 bases respectively, with 25 bases between them. The CDR3 spans 18 residues. The CDR3 DNA is TGTGCCAGCAGTACCATATACTTTGGGGGAGGGGGGGCAGATACGCAGTATTTT. Translated: CASSTIYFGGGGADTQYF.

The V gene is TRBV4-2, the J gene TRBJ2-2; D is possibly TRBD2 (7 bases). Germline V CDR1 and CDR2: LGHNA, YNFKEQ. The CDR3 contains 17 residues. Trimming took 0 bases from V and 6 from J, leaving 17 bases between them. CDR3 in amino acids: CASSQDYSGGAAGELFF. The CDR3 DNA reads as TGTGCCAGCAGCCAAGACTACTCGGGGGGCGCCGCCGGGGAGCTGTTTTTT.

V is TRBV9 and J is TRBJ1-4; possible D gene TRBD1, 5 bases. There are 14 residues in the CDR3. Germline values: CDR1 SGDLS, CDR2 YYNGEE. Trimming took 4 bases from V and 8 from J, leaving 15 bases between them. This CDR3 is CASSPRQLDEKLFF. The CDR3 DNA is TGTGCCAGCAGCCCGCGACAGCTAGACGAAAAACTGTTTTTT.

The J gene is TRBJ1-2, the V gene TRBV6-5; no definite D call. Germline CDR1 and CDR2: MNHEY and SVGAGI. The V end lost 2 bases, the J end lost 4 bases, and 11 bases lay between the germline ends. CDR3 size: 14 residues. The CDR3 DNA reads as TGTGCCAGCAGTTACGCCGGAGGGTTCTATGGCTACACCTTC. Translation: CASSYAGGFYGYTF.